The 30 T cell receptor beta chains below come from one sample, sequenced in a study of CD8+ T cells in alopecia areata. Extraction and reverse transcription of RNA yielded cDNA as the sequencing template. TCRdb's copy holds only in-frame clones and misses some; the assay was immunoSEQ multiplex PCR. The sample shows tens of thousands of clones, about three fifths of them seen only once. Sample: CD8+ T cells sorted from blood, taken at week 0. Receptor source: a human donor with alopecia areata.

The gene calls are TRBV7-9 and TRBJ2-2; either TRBD1 or TRBD2 may fit D (5 bases each). The CDR3 contains 13 residues. With 5 bases removed from V and 7 bases from J, the gap between germline ends came to 11 bases. CDR1 SEHNR and CDR2 FQNEAQ come from the germline V gene (reference sequence). In DNA, the CDR3 is TGTGCCAGCAGCCCACGGGACGACGGGGAGCTGTTTTTT. This translates into CASSPRDDGELFF.

This clone was seen a few times. The rearrangement joins TRBV28 to TRBJ1-2; D uncertain. Germline CDR1 is MDHEN and CDR2 is SYDVKM. Between the trimmed V and J ends, which lost 4 bases and 2 bases, there was a span of 20 bases. The CDR3 totals 17 residues. The CDR3 region is CASSSSATISRNYGYTF. DNA of the CDR3: TGTGCCAGCAGTTCGTCAGCCACTATTTCTCGAAACTATGGCTACACCTTC.

The chain uses TRBV9 and TRBJ2-3; 13 nucleotides align to TRBD2. From germline, CDR1 is SGDLS and CDR2 YYNGEE. CDR3 length: 18 amino acids. V lost 5 bases to trimming and J lost 1 base; unmatched junction nucleotides: 10. DNA of the CDR3: TGTGCCAGCAGTGGGACTAGCGGGGCCCTAGCTGGCACAGATACGCAGTATTTT. This sequence encodes CASSGTSGALAGTDTQYF.

This clone was seen a handful of times. V is TRBV7-3 and J is TRBJ2-1; 8 bases map to TRBD2. CDR3 size: 17 residues. Germline V gene lookup returns CDR1 SGHTA and CDR2 FQGTGA. Trimming at V came to 5 bases and at J to 3 bases, leaving 12 bases not matched to a gene. The CDR3 loop is CASSPRPGTSSYNEQFF. DNA for the CDR3: TGTGCCAGCAGCCCAAGACCCGGGACTAGTAGCTACAATGAGCAGTTCTTC.

The V and J genes are TRBV29-1 and TRBJ2-5; D is possibly TRBD1 or TRBD2 (6 bases each). The germline V gene encodes CDR1 SQVTM and CDR2 ANQGSEA. The CDR3 extends over 15 amino acids. V gave up 1 base and J gave up 5 bases, with 17 bases separating them. The chain's CDR3 is CSVEGTGARPETQYF. The CDR3 coding sequence is TGCAGCGTTGAAGGGACGGGGGCGCGTCCGGAGACCCAGTACTTC.

This clone appeared a few times. Within the sample, other DNA sequences also encode this same CDR3. This sequence joins TRBV4-1 and TRBJ1-1; 8 bases map to TRBD1. Trimming took 3 bases from V and 1 from J; bases not matched to a gene: 1. The CDR3 covers 14 residues. From germline, CDR1 is MGHRA and CDR2 YSYEKL. CDR3 coding DNA: TGCGCCAGCAGCCACGGACAGGGGAACACTGAAGCTTTCTTT. Protein: CASSHGQGNTEAFF.

V usage is TRBV27 and J usage is TRBJ2-2, with TRBD2 identical over 13 bases. This CDR3 spans 15 amino acids. J was trimmed by 6 bases and V by 5 bases; bases with no gene match: 3. CDR1 and CDR2 from the germline V gene are MNHEY and SMNVEV (reference sequence). The CDR3 DNA sequence: TGTGCCAGCAGTCTCACTAGCGGGGGGGCCGGGGAGCTGTTTTTT. Translating gives CASSLTSGGAGELFF.

This clone came up once. This chain joins TRBV7-9 and TRBJ1-2; D unclear. CDR1 and CDR2 from the germline V gene are SEHNR and FQNEAQ (reference sequence). This CDR3 has 15 residues. Deletions cut 7 bases from V and 0 bases from J, with 15 bases between. CDR3 sequence reads: CASTTEWEPNYGYTF. The CDR3 DNA is TGTGCCAGCACCACCGAGTGGGAGCCTAACTATGGCTACACCTTC.

The gene calls are TRBV5-1 and TRBJ2-7; D possibly corresponds to TRBD1 (5 bases). V was cut by 4 bases and J by 3 bases, with 14 bases left in between. The CDR3 is made up of 14 amino acids. In germline, CDR1 is SGHRS, CDR2 YFSETQ. The CDR3 coding sequence is TGCGCCAGCAGCCTGGACAACGGATTCTACGAGCAGTACTTC. Residues: CASSLDNGFYEQYF.

The chain carries TRBV4-1 and TRBJ1-1; D may be TRBD1 (5 bases). Germline lookup yields CDR1 MGHRA and CDR2 YSYEKL. The V end was cut by 0 bases, the J end by 1 base, with 9 bases between. The CDR3 is 15 residues long. CDR3 loop: CASSQDRGGNTEAFF. In DNA form, the CDR3 reads TGCGCCAGCAGCCAAGATAGGGGAGGGAACACTGAAGCTTTCTTT.

This chain links TRBV14 with TRBJ1-2, with D possibly TRBD1 on 6 matching bases. Germline CDR1 reads SGHDN; CDR2 reads FVKESK. V lost 0 bases and J lost 5, with 10 bases in between. The CDR3 sequence is 14 residues long. The CDR3 DNA is TGTGCCAGCAGCCAAGATGGTACAGGGTATGGCTACACCTTC. The encoded protein is CASSQDGTGYGYTF.

The V and J genes are TRBV7-9 and TRBJ1-1, with TRBD1 identical over 8 bases. The CDR3 is made up of 15 amino acids. Germline-derived CDR1 and CDR2 are SEHNR and FQNEAQ (reference sequence). Losses at the gene ends were 6 bases for V and 1 base for J; bases not matched to a gene: 7. Here the CDR3 DNA reads TGTGCCAGCAGTTTTCTCGACAGGGGGAACACTGAAGCTTTCTTT. Translating gives CASSFLDRGNTEAFF. Filled out from reference TRBV7-9 and TRBJ1-1, the complete variable domain reads DTGVSQNPRHKITKRGQNVTFRCDPISEHNRLYWYRQTLGQGPEFLTYFQNEAQLEKSRLLSDRFSAERPKGSFSTLEIQRTEQGDSAMYLCASSFLDRGNTEAFFGQGTRLTVV.

The chain recombines TRBV25-1 with TRBJ1-1, with D uncertain. V was pared by 5 bases and J by 2 bases, with 6 bases between. This CDR3 is 12 amino acids long. In germline, CDR1 is MGHDK, CDR2 SYGVNS. The CDR3 region is CASSPTNTEAFF. The CDR3 DNA sequence: TGTGCCAGCAGTCCCACCAACACTGAAGCTTTCTTT.

CDR3 in amino acids: CASSIDRISAVMNTEAFF. The CDR3 DNA sequence: TGTGCCAGTAGTATAGATCGTATATCCGCTGTCATGAACACTGAAGCTTTCTTT. The V gene is TRBV19, the J gene TRBJ1-1; no clear D gene. V was shortened by 0 bases and J by 0 bases, with 17 bases between the two germline ends. Germline V gives CDR1 LNHDA, CDR2 SQIVND (reference sequence). The CDR3 is 18 residues long. Complete variable domain (other parts from reference TRBV19 and TRBJ1-1): DGGITQSPKYLFRKEGQNVTLSCEQNLNHDAMYWYRQDPGQGLRLIYYSQIVNDFQKGDIAEGYSVSREKKESFPLTVTSAQKNPTAFYLCASSIDRISAVMNTEAFFGQGTRLTVV.

This chain joins TRBV7-9 and TRBJ1-1; D gene ambiguous. Trimming shortened V by 8 bases and J by 1 base, and 8 bases separated the two germline ends. Looked up from germline, CDR1 is SEHNR and CDR2 is FQNEAQ (reference sequence). This CDR3 spans 12 amino acids. The CDR3 nucleotides are TGTGCCAGCTATATGGGGAACACTGAAGCTTTCTTT. Amino acid sequence: CASYMGNTEAFF.

For this clone: The CDR3 carries no conserved terminal phenylalanine or tryptophan, so it likely arises from a read error. The DNA is omitted, as the CDR3 cannot be located on it reliably, and the CDR3 follows TCRdb's listing. The chain recombines TRBV2 with TRBJ1-2; the table calls TRBD1, which could not be checked here. The CDR3 is 12 residues long, counting both termini. Germline assignment: CDR1 SNHLY and CDR2 FYNNEI. The CDR3 sequence: CASSEVVQGIIA.

This clone was counted a few times. J is TRBJ2-7 and V is TRBV10-3, with D unresolved. Germline values: CDR1 ENHRY, CDR2 SYGVKD. This CDR3 region has 12 residues. The V end was cut by 3 bases, the J end by 0 bases, with 3 bases between. For the CDR3, the DNA is TGTGCCATCAGTGACCCCTCCTACGAGCAGTACTTC. This codes for CAISDPSYEQYF.

The rearrangement joins TRBV27 to TRBJ1-2; weak D call: TRBD1 (6 bases). The V end lost 5 bases, the J end lost 1 base, and 14 bases lay between the germline ends. The CDR3 spans 15 residues. Germline lookup yields CDR1 MNHEY and CDR2 SMNVEV (reference sequence). For the CDR3, the DNA is TGTGCCAGCAGTCCCGTTGGAGGGGGTAACTATGGCTACACCTTC. The encoded protein is CASSPVGGGNYGYTF.

This clone occurred a few times. This chain connects TRBV2 to TRBJ1-5; D might be TRBD1 (5 bases). Trimming left V 2 bases short and J 4 bases short, with 9 bases between. Per germline, CDR1 SNHLY and CDR2 FYNNEI. The CDR3 spans 14 residues. In nucleotides, the CDR3 is TGTGCCAGCAGTGAACAGGGCGGGAATCAGCCCCAGCATTTT. Protein product: CASSEQGGNQPQHF.

V gene TRBV9 combines with J gene TRBJ2-3, with D possibly TRBD2 on 6 matching bases. Deletions cut 0 bases from V and 2 bases from J, with 13 bases between. The CDR3 is made up of 16 amino acids. Germline values: CDR1 SGDLS, CDR2 YYNGEE. In nucleotides, the CDR3 is TGTGCCAGCAGCGTAGCTGGGGGGTCCCCCACAGATACGCAGTATTTT. It specifies CASSVAGGSPTDTQYF.

The CDR3 loop reads CASSYLAQETQYF. CDR3 coding DNA: TGTGCCAGCAGCTATCTAGCCCAAGAGACCCAGTACTTC. This chain joins TRBV7-9 and TRBJ2-5; TRBD2 is a possible D gene (5 bases). The V end was cut by 4 bases, the J end by 1 base, with 7 bases between. CDR3 length: 13 amino acids. CDR1 SEHNR and CDR2 FQNEAQ come from the germline V gene (reference sequence).

This clone was picked up a small number of times. This chain links TRBV4-3 with TRBJ2-5; 7 bases line up with TRBD2. CDR3 length: 15 amino acids. CDR1 LGHNA and CDR2 YSLEER come from the germline V gene. J lost 0 bases, V lost 3 bases, and 4 bases had no gene match. CDR3 nucleotides: TGCGCCAGCAGCCATGAGCGGGGTGACCAAGAGACCCAGTACTTC. Its translation is CASSHERGDQETQYF.

This clone is medium-sized. The chain recombines TRBV7-2 with TRBJ2-7, with TRBD1 as a possible D gene (8 bases). The germline V and J ends were trimmed by 5 bases and 9 bases, with 17 bases remaining between them. The germline gives CDR1 SGHTA, CDR2 FQGNSA. The CDR3 is made up of 13 amino acids. The CDR3 region has the DNA TGTGCCAGCAGCCCCCCGACAGGGGAGGGGCAGTACTTC. It yields the protein CASSPPTGEGQYF.

The gene calls are TRBV5-6 and TRBJ1-2, with D uncertain. Per the germline V gene, CDR1 is SGHDT and CDR2 is YYEEEE. This CDR3 is 12 amino acids long. The V end lost 0 bases, the J end lost 8 bases, and 8 bases lay between the germline ends. CDR3 DNA sequence: TGTGCCAGCAGCTTGGGTTCCGGAGGCTACACCTTC. Translation: CASSLGSGGYTF.

This chain connects TRBV29-1 to TRBJ1-4; 8 positions match TRBD1. From germline, CDR1 is SQVTM and CDR2 ANQGSEA. The CDR3 loop spans 15 amino acids. The junction had 5 bases not matched to a gene; V was cut back by 5 bases and J by 0 bases. The CDR3 region is CSVQGALATNEKLFF. Here the CDR3 DNA reads TGCAGCGTTCAGGGGGCACTCGCAACTAATGAAAAACTGTTTTTT.

The rearrangement uses TRBV5-1 and TRBJ1-1; D is perhaps TRBD1 (6 bases). The CDR3 covers 13 residues. V was shortened by 3 bases and J by 4 bases, with 10 bases between the two germline ends. CDR1 is SGHRS, CDR2 YFSETQ, per germline. The CDR3 sequence is CASSSSGATEAFF. CDR3 nucleotide sequence: TGCGCCAGCAGCTCCTCAGGGGCCACTGAAGCTTTCTTT.

This clone has only a few counts. This chain uses TRBV10-3 with TRBJ2-7, with 8 bases fitting TRBD2. The trim removed 0 bases at V and 6 bases at J, leaving 7 bases unmatched. Germline V gives CDR1 ENHRY, CDR2 SYGVKD. This CDR3 comprises 15 residues. The CDR3 nucleotides read TGTGCCATCAGTGAGTCGGGGACTAGGCGGCGCGAGCAGTACTTC. This gives the protein CAISESGTRRREQYF.

This clone has only one observation. The chain carries TRBV29-1 and TRBJ2-1, with 7 positions matching TRBD1. CDR3 size: 17 residues. The germline V gene encodes CDR1 SQVTM and CDR2 ANQGSEA. The J segment lost 1 base and the V segment lost 0 bases, leaving 9 bases of the junction unmatched. The CDR3 region has the DNA TGCAGCGTTGAAGATCCCGGAGACAGGGAGTCCTACAATGAGCAGTTCTTC. Encoded protein: CSVEDPGDRESYNEQFF.

V gene TRBV27 combines with J gene TRBJ2-2, with D possibly being TRBD1 (6 bases). The CDR3 covers 16 residues. V was shortened by 5 bases and J by 3 bases, with 16 bases between the two germline ends. Germline CDR1 reads MNHEY; CDR2 reads SMNVEV (reference sequence). The CDR3 bases are TGTGCCAGCAGTCCCCAGGGGAGAGGAGACACCGGGGAGCTGTTTTTT. Amino acids: CASSPQGRGDTGELFF.

V usage is TRBV27 and J usage is TRBJ2-7, with no clear D. Germline CDR1 reads MNHEY; CDR2 reads SMNVEV (reference sequence). This CDR3 spans 13 amino acids. Trimming pared 3 bases from V and 4 bases from J, leaving 10 bases between. The CDR3 loop is CASSLSTEYEQYF. CDR3 coding DNA: TGTGCCAGCAGTTTGTCGACCGAGTACGAGCAGTACTTC.